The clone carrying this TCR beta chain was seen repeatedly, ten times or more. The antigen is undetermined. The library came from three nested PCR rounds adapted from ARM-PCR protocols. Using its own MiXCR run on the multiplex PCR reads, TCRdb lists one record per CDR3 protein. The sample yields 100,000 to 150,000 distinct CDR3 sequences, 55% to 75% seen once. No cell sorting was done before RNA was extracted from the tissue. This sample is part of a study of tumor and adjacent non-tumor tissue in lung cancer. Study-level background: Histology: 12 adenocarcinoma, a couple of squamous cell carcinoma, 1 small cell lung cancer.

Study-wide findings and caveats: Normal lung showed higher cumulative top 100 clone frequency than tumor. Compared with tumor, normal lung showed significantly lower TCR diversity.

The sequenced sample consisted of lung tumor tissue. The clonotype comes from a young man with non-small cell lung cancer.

CDR3 sequence reads: CASGTTQETQYF. DNA for the CDR3: TGTGCCAGCGGGACTACCCAAGAGACCCAGTACTTC. This chain connects TRBV12-3 or TRBV12-4 to TRBJ2-5; the match to TRBD2 covers 7 bases. The CDR3 spans 12 residues. V shed 8 bases and J 1 base; nucleotides not matched to a gene: 1.